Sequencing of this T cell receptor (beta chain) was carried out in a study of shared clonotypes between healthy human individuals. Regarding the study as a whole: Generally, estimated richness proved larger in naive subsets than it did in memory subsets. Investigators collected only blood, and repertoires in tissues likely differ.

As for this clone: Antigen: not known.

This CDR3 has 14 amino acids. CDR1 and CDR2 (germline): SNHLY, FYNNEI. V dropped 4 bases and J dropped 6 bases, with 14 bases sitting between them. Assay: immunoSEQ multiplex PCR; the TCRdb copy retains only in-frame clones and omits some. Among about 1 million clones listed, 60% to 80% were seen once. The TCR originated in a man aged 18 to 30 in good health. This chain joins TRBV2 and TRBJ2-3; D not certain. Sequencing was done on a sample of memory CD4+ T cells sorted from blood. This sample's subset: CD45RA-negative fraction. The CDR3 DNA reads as TGTGCCAGCAGTGTTTCGGGCCGTACGGATACGCAGTATTTT. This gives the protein CASSVSGRTDTQYF.